Given below is one T cell receptor (beta chain) in context. In the authors' methods: Amplifying reference gene primers gave estimates of nucleated cell counts. The data were produced by immunoSEQ multiplex PCR, yet TCRdb's version contains in-frame clones alone and is incomplete. That table is the source of V, J and clone size, and D and trimming were worked out from the DNA. The data contain roughly 150,000 clones, 80% to 85% of them singletons. This entry is derived from a study of blood T cell repertoires in COVID-19. The overall study: COVID-19 samples collected from the United States, Italy and Spain covered acute and convalescent phases.

There are 15 residues in the CDR3. With 4 bases clipped from V and 4 bases from J, the junction kept 4 bases outside the gene matches. The germline V gene has CDR1 MRHNA and CDR2 SNTAGT. The receptor comes from a human donor in a cohort sampled during active COVID-19. The sample taken for sequencing was peripheral blood. This rearrangement joins TRBV6-4 to TRBJ2-2; 9 bases map to TRBD2. The CDR3 nucleotides are TGTGCCAGCAGTGCGCTAGCGGGGCCCACCGGGGAGCTGTTTTTT. Its protein is CASSALAGPTGELFF.